Listed below are T cell receptor beta chains from one sample, sequenced in a study of PD-1 blockade in classical Hodgkin lymphoma. Assay: immunoSEQ multiplex PCR; the TCRdb copy retains only in-frame clones and omits some. Of under 30,000 clones listed, over 70% are singletons. Specimen: peripheral blood mononuclear cells (PBMCs), collected before the second cycle of nivolumab. The receptor source for this set is a human donor with classical Hodgkin lymphoma. Each CDR3 is given with its conserved first and last residue. Each record gives: V gene, D gene, J gene, clone size, CDR3 DNA, CDR3 protein. A D gene is named only where the DNA matches it firmly. Size values are once, few and many counts, or a class for expanded clones, and some rows have none.

v_gene: TRBV19
d_gene: TRBD1
j_gene: TRBJ2-2
abundance: NA
CDR3nt: TGTGCCAGTAGTATTGGGACAGGGACGTCCGGGGAGCTGTTTTTT
CDR3aa: CASSIGTGTSGELFF

v_gene: TRBV27
d_gene: TRBD1
j_gene: TRBJ1-2
abundance: few
CDR3nt: TGTGCCAGCAGGCCGGGACAGAACTATGGCTACACCTTC
CDR3aa: CASRPGQNYGYTF

v_gene: TRBV5-1
d_gene: TRBD1
j_gene: TRBJ2-3
abundance: NA
CDR3nt: TGCGCCAGCAGCACACAGGGGGCGACAGATACGCGGTATTTT
CDR3aa: CASSTQGATDTRYF

v_gene: TRBV6-5
d_gene: TRBD1
j_gene: TRBJ1-1
abundance: once
CDR3nt: TGTGCCAGCAGCCGGGGACAGGGGACCACTGAAGCTTTCTTT
CDR3aa: CASSRGQGTTEAFF

v_gene: TRBV2
d_gene: TRBD1
j_gene: TRBJ2-7
abundance: NA
CDR3nt: TGTGCCAGCAGCTTCGGGCAGGGGGCCGAGCAGTACTTC
CDR3aa: CASSFGQGAEQYF

v_gene: TRBV9
d_gene: TRBD1
j_gene: TRBJ2-7
abundance: NA
CDR3nt: TGTGCCAGCAGCGTCGCCGGGACAGGGGGTTACGAGCAGTACTTC
CDR3aa: CASSVAGTGGYEQYF

v_gene: TRBV2
d_gene: NA
j_gene: TRBJ1-5
abundance: NA
CDR3nt: TGTGCCAGCAGTACAGGAATTGTCGGGCAGCCCCAGCATTTT
CDR3aa: CASSTGIVGQPQHF

v_gene: TRBV11-1
d_gene: NA
j_gene: TRBJ2-7
abundance: few
CDR3nt: TGTGCCAGCACCTTAGGGACCAGCCGAACCTACGAGCAGTACTTC
CDR3aa: CASTLGTSRTYEQYF

v_gene: TRBV30
d_gene: NA
j_gene: TRBJ1-2
abundance: few
CDR3nt: TGTGCCTGGAATCGGGGAAAAGGGCAGTTCGGTGGCTACACCTTC
CDR3aa: CAWNRGKGQFGGYTF

v_gene: TRBV7-2
d_gene: NA
j_gene: TRBJ2-5
abundance: NA
CDR3nt: TGTGCCAGCAGCTTAGTATCTTTACCCTCCCGAGAGACCCAGTACTTC
CDR3aa: CASSLVSLPSRETQYF

v_gene: TRBV19
d_gene: NA
j_gene: TRBJ2-2
abundance: NA
CDR3nt: TGTGCCAGTATTCGTAGTCCTACCGGGGAGCTGTTTTTT
CDR3aa: CASIRSPTGELFF

v_gene: TRBV29-1
d_gene: TRBD1
j_gene: TRBJ1-1
abundance: NA
CDR3nt: TGCAGCGTTCGGCTCAATAGGGGACAGAAGAACACTGAAGCTTTCTTT
CDR3aa: CSVRLNRGQKNTEAFF

v_gene: TRBV5-4
d_gene: TRBD1
j_gene: TRBJ1-2
abundance: NA
CDR3nt: TGTGCCAGCAGCCCGGACAGGGACTATGGCTACACCTTC
CDR3aa: CASSPDRDYGYTF

v_gene: TRBV14
d_gene: NA
j_gene: TRBJ2-3
abundance: NA
CDR3nt: TGTGCCAGCAGCCAACCCTGGACAGCGGGTGCAGATACGCAGTATTTT
CDR3aa: CASSQPWTAGADTQYF

v_gene: TRBV10-3
d_gene: NA
j_gene: TRBJ1-1
abundance: NA
CDR3nt: TGTGCCATCAGTGTGGAGGGCGTGAACACTGAAGCTTTCTTT
CDR3aa: CAISVEGVNTEAFF

v_gene: TRBV28
d_gene: TRBD1
j_gene: TRBJ1-2
abundance: NA
CDR3nt: TGTGCCAGCAGGGGGACCGGGACAGGCAACTATGGCTACACCTTC
CDR3aa: CASRGTGTGNYGYTF

v_gene: TRBV7-9
d_gene: TRBD1
j_gene: TRBJ1-6
abundance: few
CDR3nt: TGTGCCAGCAGCCCGGGGACAGGGAAAATGAATTCACCCCTCCACTTT
CDR3aa: CASSPGTGKMNSPLHF

v_gene: TRBV7-9
d_gene: NA
j_gene: TRBJ1-2
abundance: NA
CDR3nt: TGTGCCAGCAGCTTAGGCGGTTACTATGGCTACACCTTC
CDR3aa: CASSLGGYYGYTF

v_gene: TRBV30
d_gene: NA
j_gene: TRBJ2-1
abundance: few
CDR3nt: TGTGCCTGGAGGGTCCATCATGAGCAGTTCTTC
CDR3aa: CAWRVHHEQFF

v_gene: TRBV7-8
d_gene: NA
j_gene: TRBJ2-3
abundance: NA
CDR3nt: TGTGCCAGCAGCTTGGGACAAAGTCCCACAGATACGCAGTATTTT
CDR3aa: CASSLGQSPTDTQYF

v_gene: TRBV6-5
d_gene: TRBD2
j_gene: TRBJ2-7
abundance: NA
CDR3nt: TGTGCCAGTGCTTGGACTAGCGGGACGTACGAGCAGTACTTC
CDR3aa: CASAWTSGTYEQYF

v_gene: TRBV6-1
d_gene: NA
j_gene: TRBJ2-1
abundance: once
CDR3nt: TGTGCCAGCAGTGCCCGCCCTCTGCGGGATGAGCAGTTCTTC
CDR3aa: CASSARPLRDEQFF

v_gene: TRBV27
d_gene: NA
j_gene: TRBJ2-7
abundance: NA
CDR3nt: TGTGCCAGCAGTTTGGTAGGGGACGAGCAGTACTTC
CDR3aa: CASSLVGDEQYF

v_gene: TRBV28
d_gene: NA
j_gene: TRBJ1-6
abundance: NA
CDR3nt: TGTGCCAGCAGTTTGCGCTATAATTCACCCCTCCACTTT
CDR3aa: CASSLRYNSPLHF

v_gene: TRBV5-1
d_gene: NA
j_gene: TRBJ1-1
abundance: NA
CDR3nt: TGCGCCAGCAGCTTGGAACACTTCATGAACACTGAAGCTTTCTTT
CDR3aa: CASSLEHFMNTEAFF

v_gene: TRBV19
d_gene: TRBD2
j_gene: TRBJ2-1
abundance: NA
CDR3nt: TGTGCCAGTAGTGCGTCGAGGACTAGCGGACACCTCTACAATGAGCAGTTCTTC
CDR3aa: CASSASRTSGHLYNEQFF

v_gene: TRBV5-1
d_gene: NA
j_gene: TRBJ1-1
abundance: NA
CDR3nt: TGCGCCAGCAGCTTGTTTGGTCAGGGGAACACTGAAGCTTTCTTT
CDR3aa: CASSLFGQGNTEAFF

v_gene: TRBV30
d_gene: NA
j_gene: TRBJ2-6
abundance: NA
CDR3nt: TGTGCCTGGGGTCGACTGACTCCTTCTGGGGCCAACGTCCTGACTTTC
CDR3aa: CAWGRLTPSGANVLTF

v_gene: TRBV6-4
d_gene: NA
j_gene: TRBJ2-3
abundance: once
CDR3nt: TGTGCCAGCAGTGAGGGCGGCACAGATACGCAGTATTTT
CDR3aa: CASSEGGTDTQYF

v_gene: TRBV30
d_gene: NA
j_gene: TRBJ2-2
abundance: NA
CDR3nt: TGTGCCGCCCACAGGCCTAACACCGGGGAGCTGTTTTTT
CDR3aa: CAAHRPNTGELFF

v_gene: TRBV6-1
d_gene: NA
j_gene: TRBJ1-2
abundance: NA
CDR3nt: TGTGCCAGCAGTGAAGGGCCCCTCACCCATGGCTACACCTTC
CDR3aa: CASSEGPLTHGYTF

v_gene: TRBV6-5
d_gene: NA
j_gene: TRBJ2-2
abundance: NA
CDR3nt: TGTGCCAGCAGTTACGAGGGTTCCGACACCGGGGAGCTGTTTTTT
CDR3aa: CASSYEGSDTGELFF

v_gene: TRBV9
d_gene: NA
j_gene: TRBJ2-1
abundance: NA
CDR3nt: TGTGCCAGCAGCGCTACGGGGTACTCCTACAATGAGCAGTTCTTC
CDR3aa: CASSATGYSYNEQFF

v_gene: TRBV2
d_gene: NA
j_gene: TRBJ1-2
abundance: NA
CDR3nt: TGTGCCAGCAGTGCTCCCCCCGATGGCTACACCTTC
CDR3aa: CASSAPPDGYTF

v_gene: TRBV28
d_gene: TRBD1
j_gene: TRBJ1-4
abundance: once
CDR3nt: TGTGCCAGCCTGACCGGGACAGGGGATGAAAAACTGTTTTTT
CDR3aa: CASLTGTGDEKLFF

v_gene: TRBV6-1
d_gene: TRBD1
j_gene: TRBJ1-4
abundance: NA
CDR3nt: TGTGCCAGCAGTGAAGGGACAGGGGGCGAAAAACTGTTTTTT
CDR3aa: CASSEGTGGEKLFF

v_gene: TRBV30
d_gene: TRBD1
j_gene: TRBJ1-5
abundance: NA
CDR3nt: TGTGCCTGGGACCGACAGGGAACGGAGCCCCAGCATTTT
CDR3aa: CAWDRQGTEPQHF

v_gene: TRBV6-5
d_gene: NA
j_gene: TRBJ2-7
abundance: NA
CDR3nt: TGTGCCAGCAGTTACTCGAAGCCCAGAACCTACGAGCAGTACTTC
CDR3aa: CASSYSKPRTYEQYF

v_gene: TRBV7-8
d_gene: TRBD1
j_gene: TRBJ2-5
abundance: NA
CDR3nt: TGTGCCAGCAGCCAAGTACGGACAGGCGAGACCCAGTACTTC
CDR3aa: CASSQVRTGETQYF

v_gene: TRBV6-6
d_gene: NA
j_gene: TRBJ1-5
abundance: NA
CDR3nt: TGTGCCAGCAGTTCCGAACGGCGAGGTCAGCCCCAGCATTTT
CDR3aa: CASSSERRGQPQHF

v_gene: TRBV28
d_gene: TRBD2
j_gene: TRBJ2-3
abundance: NA
CDR3nt: TGTGCCAGCAGTCCCGGGACTAGAGAGGTAGATACGCAGTATTTT
CDR3aa: CASSPGTREVDTQYF

v_gene: TRBV19
d_gene: NA
j_gene: TRBJ1-2
abundance: NA
CDR3nt: TGTGCCAGTAGTATCTGGCAGGACTATGGCTACACCTTC
CDR3aa: CASSIWQDYGYTF

v_gene: TRBV5-1
d_gene: TRBD1
j_gene: TRBJ1-3
abundance: NA
CDR3nt: TGCGCCAGCAGCAGAGAACAGGGGGCTGGAAACACCATATATTTT
CDR3aa: CASSREQGAGNTIYF

v_gene: TRBV7-8
d_gene: TRBD1
j_gene: TRBJ1-1
abundance: few
CDR3nt: TGTGCCAGCAGCATTTGGACAGGGGGCTTGACTGAAGCTTTCTTT
CDR3aa: CASSIWTGGLTEAFF

v_gene: TRBV5-8
d_gene: NA
j_gene: TRBJ2-2
abundance: NA
CDR3nt: TGTGCCAGCAGCTTGGTACAGATGAACACCGGGGAGCTGTTTTTT
CDR3aa: CASSLVQMNTGELFF

v_gene: TRBV30
d_gene: NA
j_gene: TRBJ1-3
abundance: NA
CDR3nt: TGTGCCTGGAGTTCTGGGGGAGGCGGCTCTGGAAACACCATATATTTT
CDR3aa: CAWSSGGGGSGNTIYF

v_gene: TRBV30
d_gene: NA
j_gene: TRBJ2-7
abundance: NA
CDR3nt: TGTGCCTGCCAGAGTTGGACTCCTTACGAGCAGTACTTC
CDR3aa: CACQSWTPYEQYF

v_gene: TRBV5-4
d_gene: NA
j_gene: TRBJ2-7
abundance: NA
CDR3nt: TGTGCCAGCAGCCAAATGGAGGGGTCGGTCGCCGAGCAGTACTTC
CDR3aa: CASSQMEGSVAEQYF

v_gene: TRBV30
d_gene: TRBD2
j_gene: TRBJ2-1
abundance: NA
CDR3nt: TGTGCCTGGAGCCTGACTAGCGGGAGGGAGCAGTTCTTC
CDR3aa: CAWSLTSGREQFF

v_gene: TRBV7-6
d_gene: TRBD2
j_gene: TRBJ2-3
abundance: NA
CDR3nt: TGTGCCAGCAGCTTAGCGGACACTAGCGCGGAAGGGACAGATACGCAGTATTTT
CDR3aa: CASSLADTSAEGTDTQYF

v_gene: TRBV4-3
d_gene: NA
j_gene: TRBJ1-2
abundance: NA
CDR3nt: TGCGCCAGCAGCCAAGATTACGGAACCTATGGCTACACCTTC
CDR3aa: CASSQDYGTYGYTF

v_gene: TRBV7-9
d_gene: TRBD2
j_gene: TRBJ2-5
abundance: few
CDR3nt: TGTGCCAGCAGCTTAAGAGCGGGAGGATCGGAGACCCAGTACTTC
CDR3aa: CASSLRAGGSETQYF

v_gene: TRBV4-1
d_gene: NA
j_gene: TRBJ2-7
abundance: NA
CDR3nt: TGCGCCAGCAGCCAAGAACAGGGACCATACGAGCAGTACTTC
CDR3aa: CASSQEQGPYEQYF

v_gene: TRBV25-1
d_gene: NA
j_gene: TRBJ2-7
abundance: few
CDR3nt: TGTGCCAGCAGTGAATATTCAGAGACCTACGAGCAGTACTTC
CDR3aa: CASSEYSETYEQYF

v_gene: TRBV27
d_gene: NA
j_gene: TRBJ2-7
abundance: NA
CDR3nt: TGTGCCAGCAGAGTTCAGGGGGGGGGCTCCTACGAGCAGTACTTC
CDR3aa: CASRVQGGGSYEQYF

v_gene: TRBV9
d_gene: TRBD1
j_gene: TRBJ1-1
abundance: NA
CDR3nt: TGTGCCAGCAGCGTAGGAACAGGGGGCATGGGGGACACTGAAGCTTTCTTT
CDR3aa: CASSVGTGGMGDTEAFF

v_gene: TRBV6-1
d_gene: NA
j_gene: TRBJ2-3
abundance: NA
CDR3nt: TGTGCCAGCAGTAGTCCCGGGACAGATACGCAGTATTTT
CDR3aa: CASSSPGTDTQYF

v_gene: TRBV5-6
d_gene: NA
j_gene: TRBJ2-2
abundance: NA
CDR3nt: TGTGCCAGCAGCTTGGACCCCGGTGTCCCCGGGGAGCTGTTTTTT
CDR3aa: CASSLDPGVPGELFF